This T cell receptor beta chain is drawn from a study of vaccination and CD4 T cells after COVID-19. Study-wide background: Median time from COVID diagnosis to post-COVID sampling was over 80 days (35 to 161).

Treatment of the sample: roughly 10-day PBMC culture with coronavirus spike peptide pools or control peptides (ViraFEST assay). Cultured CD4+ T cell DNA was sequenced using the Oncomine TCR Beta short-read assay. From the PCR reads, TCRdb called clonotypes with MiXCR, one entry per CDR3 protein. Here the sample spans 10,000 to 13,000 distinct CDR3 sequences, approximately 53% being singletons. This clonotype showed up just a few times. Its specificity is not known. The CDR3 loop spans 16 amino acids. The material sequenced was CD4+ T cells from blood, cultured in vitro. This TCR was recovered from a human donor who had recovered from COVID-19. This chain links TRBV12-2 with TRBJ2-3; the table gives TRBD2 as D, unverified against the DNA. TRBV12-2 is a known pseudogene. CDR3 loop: CASRFGLAGVRDTQYF. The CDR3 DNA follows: TGTGCAAGTCGCTTCGGGCTAGCGGGAGTTCGGGATACGCAGTATTTT.